This TCR beta chain is drawn from a study of CD8 T cells in ankylosing spondylitis. Whole-study results and caveats: Ankylosing spondylitis blood appeared to carry a characteristic TCR beta motif of several highly homologous variants.

This CDR3 has 17 residues. With 2 bases removed from V and 0 bases from J, the gap between germline ends came to 11 bases. CDR1 and CDR2 from the germline V gene are MNHEY and SVGEGT. This clonotype showed up just a few times. What it recognizes is unknown. TCRdb fed the 5' RACE reads into MiXCR, producing one record per CDR3 protein. The sample contains about 840,000 distinct CDR3 sequences, about an eighth of which appear only once. Sequences were obtained from blood, either unsorted or a sorted T cell fraction (not recorded which). This receptor was identified in a male donor with ankylosing spondylitis. V gene TRBV6-2 or TRBV6-3 combines with J gene TRBJ2-6; D not certain. As DNA, the CDR3 is TGTGCCAGCAGTTACCCATCCGCTCCCTCTGGGGCCAACGTCCTGACTTTC. It translates to CASSYPSAPSGANVLTF.